This T cell receptor (beta chain) was recovered during a study of cytotoxic CD8 clonotypes in ibrutinib-treated CLL. Across the whole study: Ten to eleven relapsed/refractory, some 16 treatment-naive; roughly 18 IGHV unmutated.

Findings of the study overall: Sustained-remission and progressing patients diverged in sampling times.

The trim removed 3 bases at V and 5 bases at J, leaving 6 bases unmatched. This CDR3 region has 14 residues. CDR1 is KGHSH, CDR2 LQKENI, per germline. In its sample, this clone was seen a few times. Its antigen is not identified. TCRdb's table, derived via immunoSEQ multiplex PCR, lists solely in-frame clones and lacks some. Of some 85,000 clones in the sample, 77% are singletons; the top ten hold 20% to 25%. This clonotype originated in a human donor with chronic lymphocytic leukemia. The chain couples TRBV18 to TRBJ2-5; 7 nucleotides align to TRBD1. Sample: PBMCs, taken after 24 months of ibrutinib treatment. Here the CDR3 reads CASSPTQGWETQYF. In DNA form, the CDR3 reads TGTGCCAGCTCACCCACACAGGGGTGGGAGACCCAGTACTTC.